This TCR beta chain is from a study of T-cell reconstitution after alpha-beta-depleted transplantation in children. The CDR3 length is 16 residues. Trimming removed 3 bases from V and 0 bases from J, with 15 bases in between. Using unique molecular identifiers, the investigators prepared the TCRbeta library. TCRdb independently ran MiXCR on the PCR reads; one entry per CDR3 protein. The sample consists of 600,000 to 800,000 distinct CDR3 sequences, about 12% of them appearing once. Overall study results and limits: When one year had passed after transplant, most T-cell counts and diversity came from newly produced T cells. Reportedly, alpha-beta T cells present about two months post-transplant originated from several hundred expanded clones of graft origin. High day-60 TCRbeta diversity in some patients came from surviving recipient T cells and thymic progenitors.

In its sample, this clonotype was seen a few times. Its matching antigen is unknown. The sequencing used PBMCs, collected before TCRalphabeta/CD19-depleted stem cell transplant. The sequence came from a girl between 2 and 10 years old with congenital amegakaryocytic thrombocytopenia, due to receive a stem cell transplant. The chain has TRBV12-3 or TRBV12-4 and TRBJ2-7, with D hard to call. The chain's CDR3 is CASSFGRRRSSYEQYF. As DNA, the CDR3 is TGTGCCAGCAGTTTTGGTCGTCGAAGGAGCTCCTACGAGCAGTACTTC.